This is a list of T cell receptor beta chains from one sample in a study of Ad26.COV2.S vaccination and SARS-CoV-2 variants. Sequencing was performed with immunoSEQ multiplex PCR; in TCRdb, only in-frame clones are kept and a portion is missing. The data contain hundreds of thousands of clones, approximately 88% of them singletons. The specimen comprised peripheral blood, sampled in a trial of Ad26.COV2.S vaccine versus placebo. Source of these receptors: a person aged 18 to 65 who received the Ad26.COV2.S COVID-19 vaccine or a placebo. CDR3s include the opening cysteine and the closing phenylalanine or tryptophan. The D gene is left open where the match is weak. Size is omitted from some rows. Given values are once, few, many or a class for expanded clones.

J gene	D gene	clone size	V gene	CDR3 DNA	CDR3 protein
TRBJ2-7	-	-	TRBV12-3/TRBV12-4	TGTGCCAGCAGTCCTAGCTCCTACGAGCAGTACTTC	CASSPSSYEQYF
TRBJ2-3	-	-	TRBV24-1	TGTGCCACCAGTGATTTCGGGTGGGGGGCAGATACGCAGTATTTT	CATSDFGWGADTQYF
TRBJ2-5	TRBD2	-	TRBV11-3	TGTGCCAGCTTGGCCCAGCGGGGGACTCAAGAGACCCAGTACTTC	CASLAQRGTQETQYF
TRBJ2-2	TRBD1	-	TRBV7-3	TGTGCCAGCAGCTTGAGGGGGCAGAATACCGGGGAGCTGTTTTTT	CASSLRGQNTGELFF
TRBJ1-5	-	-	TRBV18	TGTGCCAGCTCACCACAGGGGCCGTTCTCCAATCAGCCCCAGCATTTT	CASSPQGPFSNQPQHF
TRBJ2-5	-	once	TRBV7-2	TGTGCCAGCAGCTTAGGGCCAGGGTTAGAGGCGGAGACCCAGTACTTC	CASSLGPGLEAETQYF
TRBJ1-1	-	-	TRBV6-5	TGTGCCAGCAGCGCAAGGGGCACTGAAGCTTTCTTT	CASSARGTEAFF
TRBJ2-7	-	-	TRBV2	TGTGCCAGCAGTAACCAGGGAAACGAGCAGTACTTC	CASSNQGNEQYF
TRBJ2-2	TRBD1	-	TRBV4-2	TGTGCCAGCAGCCACGGGACAGGGGAACCCGGGGAGCTGTTTTTT	CASSHGTGEPGELFF
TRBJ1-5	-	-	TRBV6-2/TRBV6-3	TGTGCCAGCAGTTACTCGAATCCAGATTATAGCAATCAGCCCCAGCATTTT	CASSYSNPDYSNQPQHF
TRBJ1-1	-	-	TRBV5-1	TGCGCCAGCAGCTCCCGAGGATTGGGGACTGAAGCTTTCTTT	CASSSRGLGTEAFF
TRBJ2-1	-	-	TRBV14	TGTGCCAGCAGCCAAATAACCGGGGACAATGAGCAGTTCTTC	CASSQITGDNEQFF
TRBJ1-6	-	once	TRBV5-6	TGTGCCAGCAGCTTGGTCACAGGGTCACCCCTCCACTTT	CASSLVTGSPLHF
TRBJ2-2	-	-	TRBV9	TGTGCCAGCAGCCCATTCACCAGTCTCCGGACAGTGGGCGGGGAGCTGTTTTTT	CASSPFTSLRTVGGELFF
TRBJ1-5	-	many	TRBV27	TGTGCCAGCAGTTACCGGGACACCAATCAGCCCCAGCATTTT	CASSYRDTNQPQHF
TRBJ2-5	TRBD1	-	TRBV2	TGTGCCAGTACGAGGGACAGGTGGGAGACCCAGTACTTC	CASTRDRWETQYF
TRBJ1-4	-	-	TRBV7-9	TGTGCCAGCAGTCCAGGGATCTCTAATGAAAAACTGTTTTTT	CASSPGISNEKLFF
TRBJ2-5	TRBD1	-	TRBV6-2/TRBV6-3	TGTGCCAGCAGTTACCCGGACAGGGCGTACCAAGAGACCCAGTACTTC	CASSYPDRAYQETQYF
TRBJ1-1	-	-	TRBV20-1	TGCAGTACCCCTAGGACTGAAGCTTTCTTT	CSTPRTEAFF
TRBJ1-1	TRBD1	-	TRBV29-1	TGCAGCGTCCACGGGACAGGGAACACTGAAGCTTTCTTT	CSVHGTGNTEAFF
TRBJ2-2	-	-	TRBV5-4	TGTGCCAGCAGCTTGGAGGTCGGGGAGCTGTTTTTT	CASSLEVGELFF
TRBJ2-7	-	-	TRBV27	TGTGCCAGCAGTTTATCGGTTAAAGCTAACTACGAGCAGTACTTC	CASSLSVKANYEQYF
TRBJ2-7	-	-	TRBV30	TGTGCCTGGAAACCCCTGACAGGCTCCTACGAGCAGTACTTC	CAWKPLTGSYEQYF
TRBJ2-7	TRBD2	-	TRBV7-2	TGTGCCAGCAGCCCCCGGACTAGCGGGGCCTACGAGCAGTACTTC	CASSPRTSGAYEQYF
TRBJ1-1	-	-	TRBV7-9	TGTGCCAGCAGCTTAGAAGGGGGGAACGGGGCTTTCTTT	CASSLEGGNGAFF
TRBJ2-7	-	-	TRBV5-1	TGCGCCAGCAGCATCCGGACCGGCGGGGAGCAGTACTTC	CASSIRTGGEQYF
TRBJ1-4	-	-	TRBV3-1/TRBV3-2	TGTGCCAGCAGCCCCACAGCAACTAATGAAAAACTGTTTTTT	CASSPTATNEKLFF
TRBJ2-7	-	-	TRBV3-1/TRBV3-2	TGTGCCAGCAGCCAATCGGACGTGGGGGAGCAGTACTTC	CASSQSDVGEQYF
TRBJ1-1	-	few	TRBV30	TGTGCCTGGAATAGGGGGATATTGAACACTGAAGCTTTCTTT	CAWNRGILNTEAFF
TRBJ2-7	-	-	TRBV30	TGTGCCTGGAGTGGGATGGGAGCGACCTACGAGCAGTACTTC	CAWSGMGATYEQYF
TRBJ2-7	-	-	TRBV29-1	TGCAGCGTGTCCATACACCGAGAAGACTACGAGCAGTACTTC	CSVSIHREDYEQYF
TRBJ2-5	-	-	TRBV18	TGTGCCAGCTCACCACTTGGACAGTCTGTGGGCCAAGAGACCCAGTACTTC	CASSPLGQSVGQETQYF
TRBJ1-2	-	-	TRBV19	TGTGCCAGTAGTATCCCCGTTTTGCGTGGCTACACCTTC	CASSIPVLRGYTF
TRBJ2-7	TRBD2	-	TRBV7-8	TGTGCCAGCAGCCTGAGACTAGCGGGGGCCTCCTACGAGCAGTACTTC	CASSLRLAGASYEQYF
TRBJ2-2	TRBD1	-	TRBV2	TGTGCCAGCAGTGAGACAGGGGGTCCCGGGGAGCTGTTTTTT	CASSETGGPGELFF
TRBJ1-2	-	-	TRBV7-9	TGTGCCAGCAGCCGAGAAGGGGGCTATGGCTACACCTTC	CASSREGGYGYTF
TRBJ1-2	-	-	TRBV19	TGTGCCAGCCATACCCAGCTCCCGTATGGCTACACCTTC	CASHTQLPYGYTF
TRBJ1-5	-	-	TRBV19	TGTGCCAGTAGTATCGGACGGAGCAATCAGCCCCAGCATTTT	CASSIGRSNQPQHF
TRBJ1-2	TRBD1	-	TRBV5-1	TGCGCCAGCAGGTTGGCGCCGGGACAGGAAAACTACTATGGCTACACCTTC	CASRLAPGQENYYGYTF
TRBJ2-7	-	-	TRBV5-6	TGTGCCAGCAGCACAAGCAGGGAGCGCCGCTACGAGCAGTACTTC	CASSTSRERRYEQYF
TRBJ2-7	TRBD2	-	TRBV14	TGTGCCAGCAGCCAAGGGACTAGCGGGACCTACGAGCAGTACTTC	CASSQGTSGTYEQYF
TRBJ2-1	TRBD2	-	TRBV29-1	TGCAGCGCCGGGACTAGCGGCGAGCAGTTCTTC	CSAGTSGEQFF
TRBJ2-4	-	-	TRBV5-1	TGCGCCAGCAGCTTACAGGGAGTAATTCAGTACTTC	CASSLQGVIQYF
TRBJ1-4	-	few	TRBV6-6	TGTGCCAGCAGTTCCCAAGCGGGGGCGGGAAAACTGTTTTTT	CASSSQAGAGKLFF
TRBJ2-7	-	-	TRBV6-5	TGTGCCAGCAGTTCCCGGGGGACACAGTACGAGCAGTACTTC	CASSSRGTQYEQYF
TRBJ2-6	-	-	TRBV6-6	TGTGCCAGCAGTTACTCGATACTAGGGGCCAACGTCCTGACTTTC	CASSYSILGANVLTF
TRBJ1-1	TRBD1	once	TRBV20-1	TGCAGTGCACCGGACAGGGAAGCTTTCTTT	CSAPDREAFF
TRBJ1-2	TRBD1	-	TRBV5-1	TGCGCCAGCAGCTCTGGGACAGGGATGTATGGCTACACCTTC	CASSSGTGMYGYTF
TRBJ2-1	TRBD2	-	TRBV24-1	TGTGCCACCAGTGATTTGGGGGAGGGAAGGCAGTTCTTC	CATSDLGEGRQFF
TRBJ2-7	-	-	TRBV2	TGTGCCAGCATATCGGGGACCAGCTCCTACGAGCAGTACTTC	CASISGTSSYEQYF
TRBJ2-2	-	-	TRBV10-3	TGTGCCATCGCAGAAGCACAGAACACCGGGGAGCTGTTTTTT	CAIAEAQNTGELFF